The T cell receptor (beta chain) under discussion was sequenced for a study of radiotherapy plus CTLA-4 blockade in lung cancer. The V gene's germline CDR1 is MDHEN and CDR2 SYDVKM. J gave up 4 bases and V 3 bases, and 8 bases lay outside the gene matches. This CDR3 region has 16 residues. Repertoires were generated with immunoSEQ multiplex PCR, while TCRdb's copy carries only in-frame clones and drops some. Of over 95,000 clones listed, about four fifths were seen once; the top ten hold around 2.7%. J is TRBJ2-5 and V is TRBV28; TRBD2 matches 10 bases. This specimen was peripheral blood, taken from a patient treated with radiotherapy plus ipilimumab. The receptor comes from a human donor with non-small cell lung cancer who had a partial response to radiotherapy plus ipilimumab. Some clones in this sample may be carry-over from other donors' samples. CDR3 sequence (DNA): TGTGCCAGCAGTTTGGTGGGACTAGCGAGGGGAGAGACCCAGTACTTC. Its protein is CASSLVGLARGETQYF.